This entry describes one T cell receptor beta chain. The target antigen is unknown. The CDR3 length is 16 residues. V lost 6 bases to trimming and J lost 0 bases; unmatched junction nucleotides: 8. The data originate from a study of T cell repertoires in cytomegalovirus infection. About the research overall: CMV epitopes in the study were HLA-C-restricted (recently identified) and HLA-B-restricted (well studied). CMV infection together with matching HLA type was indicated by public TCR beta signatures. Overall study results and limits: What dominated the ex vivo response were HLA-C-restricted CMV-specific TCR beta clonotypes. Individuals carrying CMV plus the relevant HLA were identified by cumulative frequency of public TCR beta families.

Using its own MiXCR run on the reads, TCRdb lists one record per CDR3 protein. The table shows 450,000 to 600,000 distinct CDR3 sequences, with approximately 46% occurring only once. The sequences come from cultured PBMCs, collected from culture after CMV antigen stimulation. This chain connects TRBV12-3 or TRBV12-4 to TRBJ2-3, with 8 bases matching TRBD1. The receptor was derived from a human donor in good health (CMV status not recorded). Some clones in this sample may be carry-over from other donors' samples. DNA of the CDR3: TGTGCCAGCAGCGATCAGGGGGCGACTAGCACAGATACGCAGTATTTT. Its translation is CASSDQGATSTDTQYF.